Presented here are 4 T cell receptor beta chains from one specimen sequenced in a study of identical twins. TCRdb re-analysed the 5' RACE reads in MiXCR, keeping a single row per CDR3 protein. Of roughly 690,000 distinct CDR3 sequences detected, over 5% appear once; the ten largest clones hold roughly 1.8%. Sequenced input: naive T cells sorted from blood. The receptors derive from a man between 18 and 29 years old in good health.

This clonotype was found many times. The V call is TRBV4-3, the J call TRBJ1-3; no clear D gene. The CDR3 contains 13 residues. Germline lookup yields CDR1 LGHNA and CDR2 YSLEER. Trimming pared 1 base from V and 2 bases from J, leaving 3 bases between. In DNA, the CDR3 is TGCGCCAGCAGCCAAGGCCCTGGAAACACCATATATTTT. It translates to CASSQGPGNTIYF.

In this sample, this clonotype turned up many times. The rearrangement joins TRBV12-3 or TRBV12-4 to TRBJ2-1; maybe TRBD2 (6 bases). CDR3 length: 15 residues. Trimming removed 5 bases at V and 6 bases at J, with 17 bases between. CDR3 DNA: TGTGCCAGCAGTCGTAGCGGAAAAGGAGGCAATGAGCAGTTCTTC. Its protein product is CASSRSGKGGNEQFF.

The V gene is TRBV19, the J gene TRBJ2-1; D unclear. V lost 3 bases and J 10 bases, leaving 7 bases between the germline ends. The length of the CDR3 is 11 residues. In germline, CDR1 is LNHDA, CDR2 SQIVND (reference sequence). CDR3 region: CASSISKEQFF. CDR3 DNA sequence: TGTGCCAGTAGTATTTCCAAAGAGCAGTTCTTC.

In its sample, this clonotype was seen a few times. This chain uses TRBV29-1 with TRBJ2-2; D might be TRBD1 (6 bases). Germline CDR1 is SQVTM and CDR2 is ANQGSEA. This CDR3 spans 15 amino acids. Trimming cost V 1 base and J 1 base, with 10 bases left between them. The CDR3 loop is CSVEASQGNTGELFF. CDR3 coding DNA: TGCAGCGTTGAAGCTTCACAGGGGAACACCGGGGAGCTGTTTTTT.